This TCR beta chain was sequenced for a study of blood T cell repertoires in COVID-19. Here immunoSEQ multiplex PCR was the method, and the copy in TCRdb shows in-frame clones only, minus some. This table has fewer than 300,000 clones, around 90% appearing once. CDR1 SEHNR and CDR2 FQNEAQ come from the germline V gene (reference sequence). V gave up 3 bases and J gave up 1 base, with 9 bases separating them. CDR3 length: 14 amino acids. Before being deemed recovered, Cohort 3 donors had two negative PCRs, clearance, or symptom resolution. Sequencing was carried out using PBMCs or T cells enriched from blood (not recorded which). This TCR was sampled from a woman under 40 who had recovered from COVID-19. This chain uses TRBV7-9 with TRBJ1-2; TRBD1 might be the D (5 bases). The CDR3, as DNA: TGTGCCAGCAGCTTCGCAGGGATTAACTATGGCTACACCTTC. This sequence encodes CASSFAGINYGYTF.